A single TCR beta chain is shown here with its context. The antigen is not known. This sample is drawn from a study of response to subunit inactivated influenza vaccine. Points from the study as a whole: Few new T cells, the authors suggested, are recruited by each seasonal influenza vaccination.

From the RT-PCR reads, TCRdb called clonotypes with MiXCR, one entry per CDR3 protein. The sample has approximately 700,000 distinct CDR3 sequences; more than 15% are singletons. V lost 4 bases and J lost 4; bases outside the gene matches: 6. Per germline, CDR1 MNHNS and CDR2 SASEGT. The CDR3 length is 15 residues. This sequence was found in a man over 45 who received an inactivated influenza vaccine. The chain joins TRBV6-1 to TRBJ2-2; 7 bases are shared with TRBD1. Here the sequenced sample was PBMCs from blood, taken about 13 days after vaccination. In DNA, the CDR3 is TGTGCCAGCAGTGTGACAGGGATAAGCACCGGGGAGCTGTTTTTT. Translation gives CASSVTGISTGELFF.